This T cell receptor (beta chain) was sequenced in a study of CXCR3-negative and CXCR3-positive naive CD8 T cells. Study findings and constraints: Memory cells differed in TRBV-TRBJ usage, but naive CXCR3-negative and CXCR3-positive cells had similar usage. In both naive subsets diversity was comparably high, whereas memory CD8+ cells showed much lower diversity.

A word on this clonotype: The antigen is unknown.

The authors made the TRB cDNA libraries by 5' RACE using UMI labels. TCRdb reprocessed the 5' RACE reads; each CDR3 protein has one entry and no DNA is given. The table counts about 26,000 distinct CDR3 sequences; approximately 2.6% lies in the top ten. Cells classed as naive CD8+ T cells were CD45RO-CCR7+CD27+CD95-. The CDR3 length is 16 residues. Germline CDR1 SQVTM, CDR2 ANQGSEA. This chain connects TRBV29-1 to TRBJ2-3; TCRdb lists TRBD1, though no DNA is available to test this call. The sequence derives from a human donor in good health. Some clones in this sample may be carry-over from other donors' samples. The sequenced material came from naive CXCR3- CD8+ T cells from blood. Subset: CD45RO-CCR7+CD27+CD95- naive CD8+ T cells lacking CXCR3 (TNR3-). The CDR3 loop is CSVERGPGTESDTQYF.